This TCR beta chain originates from a study of control samples from healthy donors and cancer patients. The CDR3 extends over 17 amino acids. Germline V lookup: CDR1 SGHNT, CDR2 YYREEE (reference sequence). Germline trimming cut 4 bases from V and 5 bases from J; bases unmatched to any gene: 11. Using immunoSEQ multiplex PCR, the repertoire was profiled, and TCRdb retains in-frame clones only, with some absent. The sample lists 75,000 to 95,000 clones, about 89% seen once, with 9% to 10% in the top ten. Sequencing input: PBMCs. J is TRBJ2-2 and V is TRBV5-4; 10 nucleotides agree with TRBD2. The TCR comes from a woman between 45 and 60 years old with colorectal cancer. DNA for the CDR3: TGTGCCAGCAGCCCCGGGACTAGCGTAACTCGAACCGGGGAGCTGTTTTTT. Its translation: CASSPGTSVTRTGELFF.